The 3 T cell receptor beta chains in this list originate from one sample, sequenced in a study of blood T cell repertoires in COVID-19. Sequencing used immunoSEQ multiplex PCR; TCRdb keeps in-frame clones, though not all of them. The profile covers 80,000 to 100,000 clones, with around 90% appearing a single time and 4% to 5% taken by the ten largest. The sample consisted of peripheral blood. The receptors were gathered from a human donor with COVID-19, enrolled during active disease. The donor label of this sample is uncertain.

DNA for the CDR3: TGTGCCAGCAGCTTGCCAACAGGAAACTATGGCTACACCTTC. Its protein product is CASSLPTGNYGYTF. V usage is TRBV5-6 and J usage is TRBJ1-2; the D gene is possibly TRBD1 (5 bases). Germline V CDR1 and CDR2: SGHDT, YYEEEE. Between the trimmed V and J ends, which lost 1 base and 2 bases, there was a span of 9 bases. CDR3 size: 14 residues.

J is TRBJ1-1 and V is TRBV6-5; possibly TRBD1 for D (6 bases). The CDR3 is made up of 14 amino acids. Germline CDR1 MNHEY, CDR2 SVGAGI. V lost 10 bases and J lost 4, with 19 bases in between. This chain's CDR3 is CATDFRGAGTEAFF. As DNA, the CDR3 is TGTGCCACAGACTTCAGGGGCGCGGGCACTGAAGCTTTCTTT.

The rearrangement links TRBV9 to TRBJ1-2; D is possibly TRBD1 (5 bases). In germline, CDR1 is SGDLS, CDR2 YYNGEE. The CDR3 sequence is 15 residues long. Trimming removed 0 bases at V and 3 bases at J, with 12 bases between. The CDR3 DNA reads TGTGCCAGCAGCGTAGCGGGGGAGTCGGACTATGGCTACACCTTC. Amino acids: CASSVAGESDYGYTF.